The source of this T cell receptor beta chain is a study of cytomegalovirus exposure and HLA in healthy donors. General study findings and limits: Later analysis showed TCR association rates varying by HLA locus, highest for DRB1 and lowest for HLA-C.

Concerning this clone: Its antigen remains unknown.

It was with 60 Vbeta and 13 Jbeta primers that the PCR ran. The protocol was immunoSEQ multiplex PCR, while the TCRdb copy is restricted to in-frame clones and leaves out a portion. The sample lists 120,000 or so clones, roughly four fifths seen once, with about 16% in the top ten. The sequence was obtained from a man aged 45 to 65 in good health and CMV-seropositive. Sequenced input: PBMCs.

In DNA, the CDR3 is TGTGCCAGCAGTTCCCTCTCTGGGGCCAACGTCCTGACTTTC. Residues: CASSSLSGANVLTF. V usage is TRBV6-5 and J usage is TRBJ2-6, with D uncertain. This CDR3 comprises 14 residues. V was trimmed by 4 bases and J by 0 bases, leaving 4 bases between them. In germline, CDR1 is MNHEY, CDR2 SVGAGI.